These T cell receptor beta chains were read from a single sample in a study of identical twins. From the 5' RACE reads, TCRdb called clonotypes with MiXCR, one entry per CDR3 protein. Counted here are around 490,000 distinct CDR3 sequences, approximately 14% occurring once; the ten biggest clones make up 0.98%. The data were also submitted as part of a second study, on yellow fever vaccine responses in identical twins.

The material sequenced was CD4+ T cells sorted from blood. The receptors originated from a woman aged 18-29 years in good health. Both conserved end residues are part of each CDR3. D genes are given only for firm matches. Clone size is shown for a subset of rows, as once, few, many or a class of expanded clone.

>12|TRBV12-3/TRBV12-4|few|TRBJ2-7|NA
CASSFSTYEQYF
TGTGCCAGCAGTTTTTCCACCTACGAGCAGTACTTC
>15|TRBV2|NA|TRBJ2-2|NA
CASRPGTTNTGELFF
TGTGCCAGCAGGCCGGGGACAACGAACACCGGGGAGCTGTTTTTT
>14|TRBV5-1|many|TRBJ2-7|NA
CASRGTTVAYEQYF
TGCGCCAGCAGAGGGACAACAGTCGCCTACGAGCAGTACTTC
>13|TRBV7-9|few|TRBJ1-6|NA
CASGPPGNSPLHF
TGTGCCAGCGGACCCCCAGGGAATTCACCCCTCCACTTT
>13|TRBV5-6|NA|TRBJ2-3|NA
CASSDRGADTQYF
TGTGCCAGCAGCGACAGAGGGGCAGATACGCAGTATTTT
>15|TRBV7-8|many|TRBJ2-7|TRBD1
CASSSGTGVSHEQYF
TGTGCCAGCAGCTCCGGGACAGGGGTATCTCACGAGCAGTACTTC
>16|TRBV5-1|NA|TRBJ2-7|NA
CASSPLPSQGSYEQYF
TGCGCCAGCAGCCCCCTCCCAAGCCAAGGGTCCTACGAGCAGTACTTC
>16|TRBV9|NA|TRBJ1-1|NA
CASSVGTGRGNTEAFF
TGTGCCAGCAGCGTAGGTACAGGGAGAGGGAACACTGAAGCTTTCTTT
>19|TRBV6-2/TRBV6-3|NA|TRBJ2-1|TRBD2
CASTEGLAGFPPSYNEQFF
TGTGCCAGCACCGAGGGACTAGCGGGTTTCCCACCCTCCTACAATGAGCAGTTCTTC
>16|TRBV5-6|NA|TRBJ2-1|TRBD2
CASNSGGPTAHNEQFF
TGTGCCAGCAATAGCGGGGGGCCGACGGCCCACAATGAGCAGTTCTTC
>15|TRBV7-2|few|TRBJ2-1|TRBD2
CASSATSGSPNEQFF
TGTGCCAGCAGCGCGACTAGCGGGAGCCCCAATGAGCAGTTCTTC
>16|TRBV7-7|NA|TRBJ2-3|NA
CASSLDVEAGRGTQYF
TGTGCTAGCAGCTTAGATGTCGAGGCAGGACGAGGTACGCAGTATTTT
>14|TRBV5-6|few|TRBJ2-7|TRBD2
CASSLPSGSSEQYF
TGTGCCAGCAGCTTGCCTAGCGGGAGCTCCGAGCAGTACTTC
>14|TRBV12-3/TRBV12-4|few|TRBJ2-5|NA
CASSRGILQETQYF
TGTGCCAGCAGTAGAGGGATTCTGCAAGAGACCCAGTACTTC
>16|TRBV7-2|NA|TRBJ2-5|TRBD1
CASSLPGQGGKETQYF
TGTGCCAGCAGCCTCCCTGGACAGGGGGGGAAAGAGACCCAGTACTTC
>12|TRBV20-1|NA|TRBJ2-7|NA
CSAGKSSYEQYF
TGCAGTGCGGGAAAGAGCTCCTACGAGCAGTACTTC
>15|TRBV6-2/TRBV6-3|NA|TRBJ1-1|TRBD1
CASSNRRGQGVEAFF
TGTGCCAGCAGCAACCGCCGGGGACAGGGGGTTGAAGCTTTCTTT
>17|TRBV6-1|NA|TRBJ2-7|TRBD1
CASTRVVGTGASYEQYF
TGTGCCAGCACTCGCGTTGTGGGTACAGGGGCATCCTACGAGCAGTACTTC
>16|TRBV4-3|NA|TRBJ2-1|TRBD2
CASSQGPSGNYNEQFF
TGCGCCAGCAGCCAGGGACCTAGCGGCAACTACAATGAGCAGTTCTTC
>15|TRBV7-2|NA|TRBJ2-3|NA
CASSLWGKGTDTQYF
TGTGCCAGCAGCTTATGGGGAAAGGGCACAGATACGCAGTATTTT
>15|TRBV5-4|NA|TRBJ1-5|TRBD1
CASSLGQGGFQPQHF
TGTGCCAGCAGCTTGGGACAGGGAGGTTTTCAGCCCCAGCATTTT